Described below is a single TCR beta chain sequence and its context. Its antigen remains unidentified. Adult donors, all healthy and HIV-negative, had no recent acute infections or vaccinations. Every donor was a Caucasian adult from Nashville, Tennessee. Per germline, CDR1 SGHNT and CDR2 YENEEA. Trimming cost V 5 bases and J 1 base, with 14 bases left between them. This CDR3 has 15 residues. TCRdb's copy holds only in-frame clones and misses some; the assay was immunoSEQ multiplex PCR. Of some 2 million clones detected, roughly 95% appear once; the ten largest clones hold roughly 0.13%. The data were taken from a study of shared clonotypes between healthy human individuals. Study results and caveats: Larger estimated richness was generally recorded for naive subsets relative to memory subsets.

The clonotype comes from a man aged 18 to 29 in good health. Sequenced material: naive CD4+ T cells sorted from blood. Subset noted: CD45RA+ positively selected. The chain uses TRBV11-3 and TRBJ1-1; a weak D match, TRBD1 (5 bases). The CDR3 loop reads CASSPGEGGNTEAFF. The CDR3 region has the DNA TGTGCCAGCAGCCCGGGGGAGGGCGGGAACACTGAAGCTTTCTTT.